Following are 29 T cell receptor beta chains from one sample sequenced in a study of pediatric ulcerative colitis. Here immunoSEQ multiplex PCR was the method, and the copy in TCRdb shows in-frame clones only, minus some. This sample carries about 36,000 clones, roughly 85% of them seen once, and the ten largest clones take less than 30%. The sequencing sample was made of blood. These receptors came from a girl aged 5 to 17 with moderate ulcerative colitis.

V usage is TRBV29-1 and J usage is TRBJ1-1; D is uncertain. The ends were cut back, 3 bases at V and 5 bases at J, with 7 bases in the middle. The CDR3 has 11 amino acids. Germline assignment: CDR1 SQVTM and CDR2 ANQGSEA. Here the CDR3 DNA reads TGCAGCGTTGACCCCGGGACTGAAGCTTTCTTT. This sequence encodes CSVDPGTEAFF.

DNA of the CDR3: TGCGCCAGCAGCACCGGGCCTGGGGGCACTGAAGCTTTCTTT. Translation: CASSTGPGGTEAFF. V usage is TRBV5-1 and J usage is TRBJ1-1; a weak D match, TRBD1 (5 bases). CDR1 is SGHRS, CDR2 YFSETQ, per germline. The CDR3 loop spans 14 amino acids. V lost 4 bases and J 4 bases, leaving 14 bases between the germline ends.

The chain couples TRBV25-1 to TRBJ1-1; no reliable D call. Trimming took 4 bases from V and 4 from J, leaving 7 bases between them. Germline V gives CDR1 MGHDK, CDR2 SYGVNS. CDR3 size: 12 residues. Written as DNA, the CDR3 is TGTGCCAGCAGTGTTGGGAGCACTGAAGCTTTCTTT. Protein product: CASSVGSTEAFF.

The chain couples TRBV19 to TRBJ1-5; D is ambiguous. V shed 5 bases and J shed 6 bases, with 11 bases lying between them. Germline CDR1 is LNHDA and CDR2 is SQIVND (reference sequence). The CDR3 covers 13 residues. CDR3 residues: CASSPAPGQPQHF. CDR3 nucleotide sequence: TGTGCCAGTAGTCCCGCCCCGGGTCAGCCCCAGCATTTT.

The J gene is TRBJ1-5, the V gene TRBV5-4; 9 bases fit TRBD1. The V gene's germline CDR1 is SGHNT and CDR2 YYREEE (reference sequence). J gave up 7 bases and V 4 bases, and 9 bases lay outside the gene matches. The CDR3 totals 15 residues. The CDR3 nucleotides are TGTGCCAGCAGCCCTGGGACAGGGCTTGGACAGCCCCAGCATTTT. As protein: CASSPGTGLGQPQHF.

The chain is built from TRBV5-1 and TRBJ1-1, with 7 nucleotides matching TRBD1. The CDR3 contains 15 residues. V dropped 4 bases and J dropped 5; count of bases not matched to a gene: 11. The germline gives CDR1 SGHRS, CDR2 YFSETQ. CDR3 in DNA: TGCGCCAGCAGCATAGCAGGGGGTTATGGAACTGAAGCTTTCTTT. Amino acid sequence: CASSIAGGYGTEAFF.

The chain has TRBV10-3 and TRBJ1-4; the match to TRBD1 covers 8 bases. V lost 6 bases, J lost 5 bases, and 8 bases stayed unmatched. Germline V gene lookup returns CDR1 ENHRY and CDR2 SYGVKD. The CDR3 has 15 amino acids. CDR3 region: CAIRSTTGVNEKLFF. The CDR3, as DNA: TGTGCCATCAGGTCAACGACAGGGGTCAATGAAAAACTGTTTTTT.

CDR3 DNA: TGTGCCAGCAGGTTACCGAGAGGGACGGAGAACATGAACACTGAAGCTTTCTTT. Residues: CASRLPRGTENMNTEAFF. The gene calls are TRBV7-6 and TRBJ1-1; D is possibly TRBD1 (5 bases). This CDR3 spans 18 amino acids. Trimming took 6 bases from V and 0 from J, leaving 23 bases between them. Germline assignment: CDR1 SGHVS and CDR2 FNYEAQ.

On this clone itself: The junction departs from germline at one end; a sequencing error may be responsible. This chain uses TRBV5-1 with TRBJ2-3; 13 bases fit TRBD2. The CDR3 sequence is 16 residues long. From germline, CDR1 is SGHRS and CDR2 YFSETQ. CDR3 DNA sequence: TGCGCCAGCAGAAGGAGGACTAGCGGGAGCATAGATACGCAGTATTTT. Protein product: CASRRRTSGSIDTQYF.

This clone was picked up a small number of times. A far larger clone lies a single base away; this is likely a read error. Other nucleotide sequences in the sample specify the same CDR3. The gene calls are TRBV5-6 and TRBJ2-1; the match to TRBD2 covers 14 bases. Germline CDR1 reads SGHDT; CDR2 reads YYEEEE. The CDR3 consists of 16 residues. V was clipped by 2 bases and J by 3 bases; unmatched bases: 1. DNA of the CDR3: TGTGCCAGCAGCTTAGGGACTAGCGGGGGCTACAATGAGCAGTTCTTC. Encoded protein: CASSLGTSGGYNEQFF.

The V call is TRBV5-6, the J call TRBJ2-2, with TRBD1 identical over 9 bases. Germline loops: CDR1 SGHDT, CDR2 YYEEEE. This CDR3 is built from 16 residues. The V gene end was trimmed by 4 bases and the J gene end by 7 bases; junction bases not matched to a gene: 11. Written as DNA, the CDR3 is TGTGCCAGCAGCCGTCTCCGGGACAGGGTGAGCGGGGAGCTGTTTTTT. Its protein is CASSRLRDRVSGELFF.

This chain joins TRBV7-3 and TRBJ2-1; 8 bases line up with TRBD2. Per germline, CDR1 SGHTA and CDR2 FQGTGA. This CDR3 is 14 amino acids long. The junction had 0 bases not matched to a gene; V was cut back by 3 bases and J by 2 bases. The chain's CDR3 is CASSFGGAYNEQFF. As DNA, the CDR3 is TGTGCCAGCAGCTTCGGGGGGGCCTACAATGAGCAGTTCTTC.

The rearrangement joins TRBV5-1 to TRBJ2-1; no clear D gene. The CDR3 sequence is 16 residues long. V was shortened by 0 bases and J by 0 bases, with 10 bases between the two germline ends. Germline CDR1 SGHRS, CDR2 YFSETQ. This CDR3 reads CASSLVGQASYNEQFF. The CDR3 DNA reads TGCGCCAGCAGCTTGGTCGGTCAAGCCTCCTACAATGAGCAGTTCTTC. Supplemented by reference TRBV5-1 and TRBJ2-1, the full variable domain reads KAGVTQTPRYLIKTRGQQVTLSCSPISGHRSVSWYQQTPGQGLQFLFEYFSETQRNKGNFPGRFSGRQFSNSRSEMNVSTLELGDSALYLCASSLVGQASYNEQFFGPGTRLTVL.

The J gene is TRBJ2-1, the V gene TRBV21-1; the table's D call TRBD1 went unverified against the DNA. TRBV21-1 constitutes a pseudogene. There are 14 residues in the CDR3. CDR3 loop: CASSRDREFNEQFF. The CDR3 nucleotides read TGTGCCAGCAGCAGGGACAGGGAATTCAATGAGCAGTTCTTC.

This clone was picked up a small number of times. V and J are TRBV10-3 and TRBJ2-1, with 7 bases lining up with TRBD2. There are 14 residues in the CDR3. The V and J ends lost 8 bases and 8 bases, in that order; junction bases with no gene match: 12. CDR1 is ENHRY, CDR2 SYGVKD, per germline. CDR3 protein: CAIGSYGGFDEQFF. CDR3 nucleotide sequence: TGTGCCATCGGATCATACGGGGGGTTCGATGAGCAGTTCTTC.

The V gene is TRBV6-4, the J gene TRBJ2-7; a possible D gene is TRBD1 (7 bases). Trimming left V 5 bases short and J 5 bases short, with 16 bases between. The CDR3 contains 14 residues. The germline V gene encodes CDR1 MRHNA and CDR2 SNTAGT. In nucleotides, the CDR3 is TGTGCCAGCAGTCAGCGGGCAACAGGGGACGAGCAGTACTTC. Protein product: CASSQRATGDEQYF.

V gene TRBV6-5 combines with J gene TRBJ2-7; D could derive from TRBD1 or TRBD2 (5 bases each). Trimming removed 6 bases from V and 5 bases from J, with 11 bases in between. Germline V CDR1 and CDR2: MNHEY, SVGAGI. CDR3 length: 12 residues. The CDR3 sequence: CASRTGHHEQYF. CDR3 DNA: TGTGCCAGCAGAACGGGGCACCACGAGCAGTACTTC.

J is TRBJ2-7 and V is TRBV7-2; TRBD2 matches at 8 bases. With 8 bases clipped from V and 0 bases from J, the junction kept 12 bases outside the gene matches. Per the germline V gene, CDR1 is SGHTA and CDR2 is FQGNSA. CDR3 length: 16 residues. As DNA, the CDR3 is TGTGCCAGCCAAACCGGCGGGAGCGGGAGCTCCTACGAGCAGTACTTC. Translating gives CASQTGGSGSSYEQYF.

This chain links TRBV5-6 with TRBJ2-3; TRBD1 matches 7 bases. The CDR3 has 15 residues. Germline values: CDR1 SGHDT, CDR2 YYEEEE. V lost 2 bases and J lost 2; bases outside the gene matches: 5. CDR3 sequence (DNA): TGTGCCAGCAGCTTTTCGACAGGGTACACAGATACGCAGTATTTT. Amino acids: CASSFSTGYTDTQYF.

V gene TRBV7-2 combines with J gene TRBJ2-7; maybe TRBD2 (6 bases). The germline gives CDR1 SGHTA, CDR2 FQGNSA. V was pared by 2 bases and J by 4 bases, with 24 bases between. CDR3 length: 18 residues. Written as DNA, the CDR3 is TGTGCCAGCAGCTTACTAGGCAACGGCGGGGCCGTTTATTACGAGCAGTACTTC. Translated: CASSLLGNGGAVYYEQYF.

The CDR3 DNA reads as TGTGCCTTCACGGGGGGGAATTATAATTCACCCCTCCACTTT. It specifies CAFTGGNYNSPLHF. V gene TRBV30 combines with J gene TRBJ1-6; D possibly corresponds to TRBD1 (5 bases). Trimming cost V 7 bases and J 4 bases, with 14 bases left between them. The CDR3 sequence is 14 residues long. Germline CDR1 and CDR2: GTSNPN and SVGIG (reference sequence).

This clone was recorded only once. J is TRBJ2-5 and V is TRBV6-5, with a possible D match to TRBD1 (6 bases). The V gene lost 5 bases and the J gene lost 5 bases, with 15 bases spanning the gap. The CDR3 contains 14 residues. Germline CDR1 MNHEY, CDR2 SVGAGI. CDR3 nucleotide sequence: TGTGCCAGCAGTGGGGGCCAGGCCTTCGAGACCCAGTACTTC. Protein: CASSGGQAFETQYF.

In DNA, the CDR3 is TGTGCCAGTAGTATAATCGGGAGCTACGAGCAGTACTTC. It codes for CASSIIGSYEQYF. The chain has TRBV19 and TRBJ2-7; a weak D match, TRBD2 (6 bases). Germline V lookup: CDR1 LNHDA, CDR2 SQIVND (reference sequence). The CDR3 covers 13 residues. V was cut by 2 bases and J by 3 bases, with 8 bases left in between.

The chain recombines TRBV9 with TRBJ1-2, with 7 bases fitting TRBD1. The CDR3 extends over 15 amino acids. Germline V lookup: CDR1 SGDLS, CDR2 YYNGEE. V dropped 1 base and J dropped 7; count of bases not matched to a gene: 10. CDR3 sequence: CASSVLGETGFGYTF. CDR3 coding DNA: TGTGCCAGCAGCGTATTAGGGGAGACAGGGTTTGGCTACACCTTC. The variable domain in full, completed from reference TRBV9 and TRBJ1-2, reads DSGVTQTPKHLITATGQRVTLRCSPRSGDLSVYWYQQSLDQGLQFLIQYYNGEERAKGNILERFSAQQFPDLHSELNLSSLELGDSALYFCASSVLGETGFGYTFGSGTRLTVV.

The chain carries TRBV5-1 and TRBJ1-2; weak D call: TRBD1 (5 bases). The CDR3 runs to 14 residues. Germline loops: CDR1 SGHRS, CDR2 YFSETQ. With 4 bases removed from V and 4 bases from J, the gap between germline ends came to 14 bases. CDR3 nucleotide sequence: TGCGCCAGCAGCCCTTGGGGGGAAGTCTATGGCTACACCTTC. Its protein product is CASSPWGEVYGYTF.

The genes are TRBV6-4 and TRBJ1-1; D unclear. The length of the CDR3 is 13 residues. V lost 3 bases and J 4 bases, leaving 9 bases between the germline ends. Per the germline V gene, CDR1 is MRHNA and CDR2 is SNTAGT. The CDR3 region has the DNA TGTGCCAGCAGTGATATTGTGGGCACTGAAGCTTTCTTT. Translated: CASSDIVGTEAFF.

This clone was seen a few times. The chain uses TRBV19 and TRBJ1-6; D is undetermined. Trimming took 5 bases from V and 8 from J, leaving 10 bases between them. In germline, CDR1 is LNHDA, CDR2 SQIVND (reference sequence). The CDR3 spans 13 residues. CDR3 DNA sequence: TGTGCCAGTAGTTCAGAGGCTGATTCACCCCTCCACTTT. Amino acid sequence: CASSSEADSPLHF.

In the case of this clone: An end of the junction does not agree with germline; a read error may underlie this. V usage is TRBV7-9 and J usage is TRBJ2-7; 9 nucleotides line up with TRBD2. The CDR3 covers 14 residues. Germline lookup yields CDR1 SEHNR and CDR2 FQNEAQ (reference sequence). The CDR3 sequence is CASSLAGKTYEQYF. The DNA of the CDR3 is TGTGCCAGCAGCCTAGCGGGGAAAACCTACGAGCAGTACTTC.

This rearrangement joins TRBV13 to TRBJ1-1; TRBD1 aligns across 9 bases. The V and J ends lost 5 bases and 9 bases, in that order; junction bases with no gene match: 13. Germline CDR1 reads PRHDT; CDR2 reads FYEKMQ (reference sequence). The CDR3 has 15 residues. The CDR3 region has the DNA TGTGCCAGCAGCGGAGCCGGGACAGGGCATCCTCAAGCTTTCTTT. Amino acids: CASSGAGTGHPQAFF.